This T cell receptor (beta chain) was sequenced for a study of T cell changes during pregnancy in multiple sclerosis. Generated by immunoSEQ multiplex PCR, the TCRdb table keeps only in-frame clones and is missing some. The sample has 55,000 to 85,000 clones, just over 90% seen once. V shed 4 bases, J shed 7 bases, and the junction held 5 bases outside the gene matches. The germline CDR1 and CDR2 sequences are SEHNR and FQNEAQ (reference sequence). The CDR3 extends over 14 amino acids. The source is a female donor with multiple sclerosis, enrolled in a pregnancy study. Here the sequenced sample was peripheral blood, taken after pregnancy. The chain joins TRBV7-9 to TRBJ2-1; 9 nucleotides agree with TRBD1. The CDR3 here is CASSYDRGDNEQFF. In DNA form, the CDR3 reads TGTGCCAGCAGCTACGACAGGGGGGATAATGAGCAGTTCTTC. Filled out from reference TRBV7-9 and TRBJ2-1, the complete variable domain reads DTGVSQNPRHKITKRGQNVTFRCDPISEHNRLYWYRQTLGQGPEFLTYFQNEAQLEKSRLLSDRFSAERPKGSFSTLEIQRTEQGDSAMYLCASSYDRGDNEQFFGPGTRLTVL.